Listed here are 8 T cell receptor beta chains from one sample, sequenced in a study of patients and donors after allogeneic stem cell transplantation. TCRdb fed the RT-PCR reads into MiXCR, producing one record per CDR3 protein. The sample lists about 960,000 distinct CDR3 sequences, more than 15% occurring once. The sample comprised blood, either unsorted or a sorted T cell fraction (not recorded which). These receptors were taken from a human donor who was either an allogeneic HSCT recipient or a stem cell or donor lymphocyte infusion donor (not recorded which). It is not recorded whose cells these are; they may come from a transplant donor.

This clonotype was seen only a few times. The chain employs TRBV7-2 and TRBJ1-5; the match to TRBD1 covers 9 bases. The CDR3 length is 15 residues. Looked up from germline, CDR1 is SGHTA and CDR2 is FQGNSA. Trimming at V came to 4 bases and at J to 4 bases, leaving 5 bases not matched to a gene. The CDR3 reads CASSSHRGQNQPQHF. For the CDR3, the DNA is TGTGCCAGCAGCTCTCACAGGGGGCAGAATCAGCCCCAGCATTTT.

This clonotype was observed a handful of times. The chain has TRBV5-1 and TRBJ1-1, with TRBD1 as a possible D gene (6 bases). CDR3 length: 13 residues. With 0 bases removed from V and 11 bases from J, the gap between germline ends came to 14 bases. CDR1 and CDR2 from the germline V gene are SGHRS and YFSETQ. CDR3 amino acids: CASSLEVSGEAFF. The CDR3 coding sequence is TGCGCCAGCAGCTTGGAGGTTTCAGGGGAGGCTTTCTTT.

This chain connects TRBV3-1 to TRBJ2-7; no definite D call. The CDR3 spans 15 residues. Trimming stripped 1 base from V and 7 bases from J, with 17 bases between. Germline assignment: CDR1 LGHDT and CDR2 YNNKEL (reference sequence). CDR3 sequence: CASSQVQVSSLEQYF. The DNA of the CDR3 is TGTGCCAGCAGCCAAGTTCAGGTTTCTTCCCTGGAGCAGTACTTC.

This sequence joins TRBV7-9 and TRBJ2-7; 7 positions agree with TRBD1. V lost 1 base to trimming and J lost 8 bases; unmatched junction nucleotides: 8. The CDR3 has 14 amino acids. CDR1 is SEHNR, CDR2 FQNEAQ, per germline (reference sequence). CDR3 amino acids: CASSLGQGGEKQYF. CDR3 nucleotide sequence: TGTGCCAGCAGCTTAGGACAGGGTGGGGAGAAGCAGTACTTC.

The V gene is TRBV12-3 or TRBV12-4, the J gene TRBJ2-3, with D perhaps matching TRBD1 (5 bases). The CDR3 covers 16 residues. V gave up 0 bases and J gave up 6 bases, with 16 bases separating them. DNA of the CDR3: TGTGCCAGCAGTTTAGCGCTAAGGGCCCACAGGGATACGCAGTATTTT. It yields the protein CASSLALRAHRDTQYF.

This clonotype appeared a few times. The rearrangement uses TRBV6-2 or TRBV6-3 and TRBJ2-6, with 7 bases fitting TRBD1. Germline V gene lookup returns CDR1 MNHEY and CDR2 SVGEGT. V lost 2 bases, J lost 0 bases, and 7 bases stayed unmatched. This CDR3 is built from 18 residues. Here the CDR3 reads CASSYRGRIPSGANVLTF. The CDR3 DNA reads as TGTGCCAGCAGTTACAGGGGGCGAATCCCCTCTGGGGCCAACGTCCTGACTTTC.

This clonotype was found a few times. The DNA of the CDR3 is TGTGCCAGCAGTCCCCCCCAGGGGAGGGAGACCCAGTACTTC. This gives the protein CASSPPQGRETQYF. V gene TRBV25-1 combines with J gene TRBJ2-5; D assignment may be TRBD1 or TRBD2 (6 bases each). Trimming left V 5 bases short and J 5 bases short, with 15 bases between. This CDR3 comprises 14 residues. In germline, CDR1 is MGHDK, CDR2 SYGVNS.

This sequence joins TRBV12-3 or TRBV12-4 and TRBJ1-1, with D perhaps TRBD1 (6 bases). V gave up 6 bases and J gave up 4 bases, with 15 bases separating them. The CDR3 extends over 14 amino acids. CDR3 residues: CASSPGGARTEAFF. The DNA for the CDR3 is TGTGCCAGCAGCCCTGGGGGGGCGCGCACTGAAGCTTTCTTT.